This T cell receptor beta chain was documented in a study of radiation and T cells in renal cell carcinoma. V was shortened by 6 bases and J by 2 bases, with 17 bases between the two germline ends. The CDR3 consists of 15 residues. The germline V gene encodes CDR1 MNHEY and CDR2 SVGAGI. The time point was: blood 4 weeks post-SBRT, at nephrectomy. Specified treatment: 15 Gy SBRT to primary tumor, nephrectomy 4 weeks later. Nephrectomy followed 15 Gy stereotactic body radiation by 4 weeks. Sequencing used immunoSEQ multiplex PCR; TCRdb keeps in-frame clones, though not all of them. The table lists about 170,000 clones, 88% of them singletons.

The source material was blood, sampled from a patient whose treatment included radiotherapy and nephrectomy. The chain uses TRBV6-5 and TRBJ2-7; a weak D match, TRBD2 (5 bases). This clonotype was sampled from a woman between 45 and 60 years old with renal cell carcinoma. As DNA, the CDR3 is TGTGCCAGCAGGTTCGAGGGTCAGCCAACCTACGAGCAGTACTTC. Amino acid sequence: CASRFEGQPTYEQYF.